A selection of T cell receptor beta chains follows, all from one sample in a study of blood T cells in healthy people across ages. TCRdb ran MiXCR on the 5' RACE reads and lists one entry per CDR3 protein. Seen here are around 800,000 distinct CDR3 sequences, roughly 25% observed once, and the top ten hold 2.5% to 3.5%. In addition, the sample was reused for a study of T cells of mothers and their children.

The sample consisted of blood. The receptors derive from a boy aged 5-17 years in good health. Each CDR3 is given with its conserved first and last residue. D genes are given only for firm matches. A clone size is listed for some rows: how often the clone was seen (once, few, many), or a class if it is expanded.

TGTGCCACCTCACGGACAGGGAGAGGTTCACCCCTCCACTTT,CATSRTGRGSPLHF,TRBJ1-6,few,TRBD1,14,TRBV27
TGTGCCACCAGCAGAACCTCGGCAGCCCAAGAGACCCAGTACTTC,CATSRTSAAQETQYF,TRBJ2-5,-,-,15,TRBV15
TGTGCCAGCAGCGAAAACTCGAGGCAGCCCCAGCATTTT,CASSENSRQPQHF,TRBJ1-5,once,-,13,TRBV7-9
TGTGCCAGCAGCCCGAATTTCGCGCAGTTCTTC,CASSPNFAQFF,TRBJ2-1,few,-,11,TRBV12-3/TRBV12-4
TGTGCCAGCAGCCCCGGACCCGGGACAGGAGGAGGCTACACCTTC,CASSPGPGTGGGYTF,TRBJ1-2,few,TRBD1,15,TRBV7-4
TGTGCCAGCAGCCGGACAGGGGTGGGGGAGACCCAGTACTTC,CASSRTGVGETQYF,TRBJ2-5,-,TRBD1,14,TRBV7-8
TGTGCCAGCAACAATACCAGGGGGCGGAACACTGGAGCTTTCTTT,CASNNTRGRNTGAFF,TRBJ1-1,few,TRBD1,15,TRBV3-1
TGTGCCAGCACCCTGAGGGGGGACACTGAAGCTTTCTTT,CASTLRGDTEAFF,TRBJ1-1,-,-,13,TRBV28
TGCAGTGCTAGGACTTTTAGCGGGGGGTTTAATGAGCAGTTCTTC,CSARTFSGGFNEQFF,TRBJ2-1,-,TRBD2,15,TRBV20-1
TGTGCCAGCAGTTACCTAACTAGTGCGAAGACCCAGTACTTC,CASSYLTSAKTQYF,TRBJ2-5,few,-,14,TRBV6-2/TRBV6-3
TGCAGCGTTGGGATCTCGACCGGGGAGCTGTTTTTT,CSVGISTGELFF,TRBJ2-2,few,-,12,TRBV29-1
TGTGCCAGCAGCGACAGGGGCAGGAACACTGAAGCTTTCTTT,CASSDRGRNTEAFF,TRBJ1-1,few,TRBD1,14,TRBV6-5
TGTGCCAGCAGTGAAAACCCGACAGGGGGCGAGGAGCTGTTTTTT,CASSENPTGGEELFF,TRBJ2-2,-,TRBD1,15,TRBV6-1
TGTGCTAGTGGTTTGGTTCCCGGGAAACTGTTTTTT,CASGLVPGKLFF,TRBJ1-4,-,-,12,TRBV12-5
TGCGCCAGCAGCCCGGAGGGGTCCCGAATGAACACTGAAGCTTTCTTT,CASSPEGSRMNTEAFF,TRBJ1-1,-,-,16,TRBV4-1
TGTGCCATCTGGACCAGGGGTTTGAGCTATGGCTACACCTTC,CAIWTRGLSYGYTF,TRBJ1-2,-,-,14,TRBV12-3/TRBV12-4
TGTGCCAGCAGCGTAGTTCCGGGAGACTACAATGAGCAGTTCTTC,CASSVVPGDYNEQFF,TRBJ2-1,-,-,15,TRBV9
TGTGCCAGCAGTTTTCTGGACAAAGGGGCCCCGCCCCAGCATTTT,CASSFLDKGAPPQHF,TRBJ1-5,few,-,15,TRBV28
TGTGCCAGCAGCTGGGGACAGAACTCCTACGAGCAGTACTTC,CASSWGQNSYEQYF,TRBJ2-7,-,TRBD1,14,TRBV7-9
TGTGCCAGCAGCTTGCTAACACCTAGCACAGATACGCAGTATTTT,CASSLLTPSTDTQYF,TRBJ2-3,-,-,15,TRBV5-4
TGTGCCAGCAGTTACGGGCAAAACCGCGATACGCAGTATTTT,CASSYGQNRDTQYF,TRBJ2-3,-,-,14,TRBV6-6
TGCGCCAGCAGCCAAGAATGGCAGAGGTCCTACGAGCAGTACTTC,CASSQEWQRSYEQYF,TRBJ2-7,-,-,15,TRBV4-1
TGCAGCGTTGGTAAGGTCCGCACAGATACGCAGTATTTT,CSVGKVRTDTQYF,TRBJ2-3,few,-,13,TRBV29-1
TGTGCCAGCAGTGACAGTTCAGGAAGGACCGGGGAGCTGTTTTTT,CASSDSSGRTGELFF,TRBJ2-2,-,-,15,TRBV2
TGTGCCAGCAGTTCGCGGGGCTTCAATGAGCAGTTCTTC,CASSSRGFNEQFF,TRBJ2-1,-,-,13,TRBV12-3/TRBV12-4
TGTGCCAGCAGCGTAGTCTCCGCGAACACTGAAGCTTTCTTT,CASSVVSANTEAFF,TRBJ1-1,-,-,14,TRBV9
TGCGCCAGCAGCCAGAAGGGGGCTGGGGAGCAGTACTTC,CASSQKGAGEQYF,TRBJ2-5,few,TRBD1,13,TRBV5-1
TGCAGTGCTAGAGAAGGGGGGTATGGCAATCAGCCCCAGCATTTT,CSAREGGYGNQPQHF,TRBJ1-5,-,-,15,TRBV20-1
TGTGCCAGCAGTTCTTCTGGGGGGGAGGCCTACGAGCAGTACTTC,CASSSSGGEAYEQYF,TRBJ2-7,few,TRBD2,15,TRBV6-5
TGTGCCAGCAGTTCAATCGACAGGGGGAACGTGGAGCAGTACTTC,CASSSIDRGNVEQYF,TRBJ2-7,-,TRBD1,15,TRBV7-9
TGTGCCAGCAGCTTCGGACTAGCTTCCTCCTACGAGCAGTACTTC,CASSFGLASSYEQYF,TRBJ2-7,-,TRBD2,15,TRBV7-9
TGTGCCTGGAGTGTACGAGCGGACCTCTATGGCTACACCTTC,CAWSVRADLYGYTF,TRBJ1-2,-,-,14,TRBV30
TGCGCCAGCAGCATCAGGACGGGACATACCTACGAGCAGTACTTC,CASSIRTGHTYEQYF,TRBJ2-7,-,-,15,TRBV5-1
TGTGCCAGTCACTCGGGCGGGGAGCAGTACTTC,CASHSGGEQYF,TRBJ2-7,few,-,11,TRBV28
TGCAGTGCTGAAACTTTAAGCTCCTACGAGCAGTACTTC,CSAETLSSYEQYF,TRBJ2-7,few,-,13,TRBV20-1
TGTGCCAGCAGCAAGAGTGGGAGCTCCTACGAGCAGTACTTC,CASSKSGSSYEQYF,TRBJ2-7,few,-,14,TRBV12-3/TRBV12-4
TGTGCCAGCAGCTTAACGCCCAGCATGAATTCACCCCTCCACTTT,CASSLTPSMNSPLHF,TRBJ1-6,-,-,15,TRBV7-3